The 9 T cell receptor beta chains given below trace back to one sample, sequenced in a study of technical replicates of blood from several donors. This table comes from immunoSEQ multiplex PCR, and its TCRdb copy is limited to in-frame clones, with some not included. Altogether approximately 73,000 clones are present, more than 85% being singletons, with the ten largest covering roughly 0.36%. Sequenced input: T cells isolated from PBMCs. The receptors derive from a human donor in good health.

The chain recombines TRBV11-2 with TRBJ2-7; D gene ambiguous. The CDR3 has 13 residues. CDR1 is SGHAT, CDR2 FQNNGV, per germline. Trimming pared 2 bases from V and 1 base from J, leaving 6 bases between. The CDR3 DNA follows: TGTGCCAGCAGCTTACGAGTATCCTACGAGCAGTACTTC. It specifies CASSLRVSYEQYF.

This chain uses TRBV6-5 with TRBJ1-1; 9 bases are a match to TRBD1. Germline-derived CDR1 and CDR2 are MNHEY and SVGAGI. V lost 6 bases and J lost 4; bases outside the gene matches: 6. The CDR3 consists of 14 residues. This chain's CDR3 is CASRKGTGITEAFF. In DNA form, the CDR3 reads TGTGCCAGCAGAAAAGGGACAGGGATCACTGAAGCTTTCTTT.

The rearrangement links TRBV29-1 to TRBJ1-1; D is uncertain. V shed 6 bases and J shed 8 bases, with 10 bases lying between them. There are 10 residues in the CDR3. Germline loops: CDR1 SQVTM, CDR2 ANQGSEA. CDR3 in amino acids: CSVQAVEAFF. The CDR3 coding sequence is TGCAGCGTCCAGGCCGTGGAAGCTTTCTTT.

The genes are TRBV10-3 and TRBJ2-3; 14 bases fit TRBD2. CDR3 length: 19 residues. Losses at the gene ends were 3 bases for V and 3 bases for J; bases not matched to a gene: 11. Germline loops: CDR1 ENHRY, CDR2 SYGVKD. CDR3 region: CAISEMRPGTSGSTDTQYF. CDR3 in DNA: TGTGCCATCAGTGAAATGAGACCCGGGACTAGCGGGAGTACAGATACGCAGTATTTT.

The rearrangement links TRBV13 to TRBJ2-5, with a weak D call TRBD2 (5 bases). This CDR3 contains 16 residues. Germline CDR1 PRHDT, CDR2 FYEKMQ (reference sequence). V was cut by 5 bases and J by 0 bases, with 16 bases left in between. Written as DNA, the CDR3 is TGTGCCAGCAGCCCGAGCGGCGGAAACCACCAAGAGACCCAGTACTTC. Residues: CASSPSGGNHQETQYF. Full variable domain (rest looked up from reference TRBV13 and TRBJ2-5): AAGVIQSPRHLIKEKRETATLKCYPIPRHDTVYWYQQGPGQDPQFLISFYEKMQSDKGSIPDRFSAQQFSDYHSELNMSSLELGDSALYFCASSPSGGNHQETQYFGPGTRLLVL.

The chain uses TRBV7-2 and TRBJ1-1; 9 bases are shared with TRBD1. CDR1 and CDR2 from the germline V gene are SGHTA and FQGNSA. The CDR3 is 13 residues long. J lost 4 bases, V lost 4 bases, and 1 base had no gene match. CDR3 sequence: CASSYRGLTEAFF. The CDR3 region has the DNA TGTGCCAGCAGCTACAGGGGGCTCACTGAAGCTTTCTTT.

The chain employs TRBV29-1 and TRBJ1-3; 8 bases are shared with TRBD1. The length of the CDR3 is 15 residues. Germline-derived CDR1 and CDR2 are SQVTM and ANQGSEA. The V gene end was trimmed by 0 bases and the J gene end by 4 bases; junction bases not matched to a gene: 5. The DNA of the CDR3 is TGCAGCGTTGAAGATATGGGGACAGGCGGAAACACCATATATTTT. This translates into CSVEDMGTGGNTIYF.

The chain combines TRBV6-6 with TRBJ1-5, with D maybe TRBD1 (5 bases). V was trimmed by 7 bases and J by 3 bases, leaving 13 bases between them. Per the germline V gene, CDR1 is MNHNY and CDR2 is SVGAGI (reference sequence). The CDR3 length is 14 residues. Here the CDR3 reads CASNRDSPNQPQHF. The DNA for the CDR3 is TGTGCCAGCAACCGAGACAGCCCCAATCAGCCCCAGCATTTT.

The CDR3 region is CASSLVAGGSDTQYF. Here the CDR3 DNA reads TGTGCCAGCAGCTTAGTAGCGGGAGGTTCAGATACGCAGTATTTT. The chain recombines TRBV11-3 with TRBJ2-3; TRBD2 matches at 10 bases. Germline CDR1 is SGHNT and CDR2 is YENEEA. Germline trimming cut 1 base from V and 4 bases from J; bases unmatched to any gene: 2. The CDR3 is 15 amino acids.